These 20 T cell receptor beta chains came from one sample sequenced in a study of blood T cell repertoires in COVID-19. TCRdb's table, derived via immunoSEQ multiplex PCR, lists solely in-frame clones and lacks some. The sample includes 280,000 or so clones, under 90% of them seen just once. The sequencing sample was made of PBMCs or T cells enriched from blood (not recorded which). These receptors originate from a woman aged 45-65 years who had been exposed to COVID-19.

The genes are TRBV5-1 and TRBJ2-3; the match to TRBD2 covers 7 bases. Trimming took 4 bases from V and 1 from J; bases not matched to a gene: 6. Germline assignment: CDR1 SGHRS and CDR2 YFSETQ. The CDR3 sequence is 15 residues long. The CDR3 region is CASSESGARTDTQYF. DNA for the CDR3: TGCGCCAGCAGCGAAAGCGGGGCCCGCACAGATACGCAGTATTTT. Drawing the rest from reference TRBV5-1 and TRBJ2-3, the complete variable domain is KAGVTQTPRYLIKTRGQQVTLSCSPISGHRSVSWYQQTPGQGLQFLFEYFSETQRNKGNFPGRFSGRQFSNSRSEMNVSTLELGDSALYLCASSESGARTDTQYFGPGTRLTVL.

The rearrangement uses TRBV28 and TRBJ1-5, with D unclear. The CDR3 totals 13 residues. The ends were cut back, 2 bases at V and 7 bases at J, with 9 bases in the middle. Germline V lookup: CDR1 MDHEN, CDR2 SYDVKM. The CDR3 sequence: CASSLGGWQPQHF. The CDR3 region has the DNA TGTGCCAGCAGTTTAGGAGGTTGGCAGCCCCAGCATTTT.

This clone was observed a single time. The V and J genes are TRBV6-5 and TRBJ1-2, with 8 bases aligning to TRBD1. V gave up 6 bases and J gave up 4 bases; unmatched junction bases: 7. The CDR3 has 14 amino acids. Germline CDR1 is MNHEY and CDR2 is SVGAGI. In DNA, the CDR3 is TGTGCCAGCAGCACGAACGACAGGGGCTATGGCTACACCTTC. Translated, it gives CASSTNDRGYGYTF.

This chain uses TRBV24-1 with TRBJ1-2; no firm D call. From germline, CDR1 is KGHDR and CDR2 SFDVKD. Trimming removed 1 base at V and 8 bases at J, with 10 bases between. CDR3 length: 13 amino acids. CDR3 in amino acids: CATSDFRGFGYTF. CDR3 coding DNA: TGTGCCACCAGTGATTTCAGAGGGTTCGGCTACACCTTC.

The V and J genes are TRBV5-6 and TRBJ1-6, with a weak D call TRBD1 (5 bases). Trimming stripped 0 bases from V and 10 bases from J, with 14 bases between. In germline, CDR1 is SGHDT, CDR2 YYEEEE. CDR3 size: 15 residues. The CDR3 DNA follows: TGTGCCAGCAGCTTGGTTGGGGGGTCACAGTCACCCCTCCACTTT. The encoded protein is CASSLVGGSQSPLHF.

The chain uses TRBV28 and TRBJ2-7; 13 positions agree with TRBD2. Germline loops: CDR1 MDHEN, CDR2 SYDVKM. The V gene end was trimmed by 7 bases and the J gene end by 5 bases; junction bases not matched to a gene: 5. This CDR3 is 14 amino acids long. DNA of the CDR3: TGTGCCAGCACAACTAGCGGGGGGGCCCACGAGCAGTACTTC. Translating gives CASTTSGGAHEQYF.

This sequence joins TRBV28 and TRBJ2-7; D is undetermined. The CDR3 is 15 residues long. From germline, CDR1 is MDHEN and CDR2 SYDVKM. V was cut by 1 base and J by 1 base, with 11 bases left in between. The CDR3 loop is CASSLYQKNSYEQYF. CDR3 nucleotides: TGTGCCAGCAGTTTATATCAGAAAAATTCCTACGAGCAGTACTTC.

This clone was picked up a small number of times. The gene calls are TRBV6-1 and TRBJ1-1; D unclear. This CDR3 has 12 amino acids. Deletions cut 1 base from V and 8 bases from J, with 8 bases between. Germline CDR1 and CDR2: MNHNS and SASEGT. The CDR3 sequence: CASSEGTFEAFF. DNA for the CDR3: TGTGCCAGCAGTGAAGGAACTTTCGAAGCTTTCTTT.

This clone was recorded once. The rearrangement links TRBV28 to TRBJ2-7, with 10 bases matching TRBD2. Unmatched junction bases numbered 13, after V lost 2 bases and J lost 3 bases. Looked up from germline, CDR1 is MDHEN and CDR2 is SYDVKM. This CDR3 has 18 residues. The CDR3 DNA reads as TGTGCCAGCAGTTTAAGTCTAACTAGCGGGGCTAATTACTACGAGCAGTACTTC. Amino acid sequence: CASSLSLTSGANYYEQYF.

The CDR3 DNA reads as TGTGCCTGGAATAGTGAGCAGTTCTTC. As protein: CAWNSEQFF. The V call is TRBV30, the J call TRBJ2-1; D is undetermined. The CDR3 runs 9 residues. The germline V and J ends were trimmed by 4 bases and 9 bases, with 4 bases remaining between them. Germline CDR1 GTSNPN, CDR2 SVGIG (reference sequence).

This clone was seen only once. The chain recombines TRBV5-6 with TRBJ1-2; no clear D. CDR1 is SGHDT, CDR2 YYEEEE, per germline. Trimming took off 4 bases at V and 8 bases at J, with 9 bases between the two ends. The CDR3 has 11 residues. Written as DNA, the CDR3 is TGTGCCAGCAGCGGGCCTTACGGCTACACCTTC. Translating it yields CASSGPYGYTF.

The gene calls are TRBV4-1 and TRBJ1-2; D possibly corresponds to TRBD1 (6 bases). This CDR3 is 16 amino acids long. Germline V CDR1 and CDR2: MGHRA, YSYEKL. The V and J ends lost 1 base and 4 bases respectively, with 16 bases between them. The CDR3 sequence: CASSQVSGQSTYGYTF. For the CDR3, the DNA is TGCGCCAGCAGCCAAGTCTCCGGACAGTCAACCTATGGCTACACCTTC.

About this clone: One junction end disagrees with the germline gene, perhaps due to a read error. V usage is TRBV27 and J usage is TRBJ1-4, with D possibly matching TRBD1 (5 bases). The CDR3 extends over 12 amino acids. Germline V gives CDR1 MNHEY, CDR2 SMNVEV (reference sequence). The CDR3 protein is CASSAWGERMIF. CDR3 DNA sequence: TGTGCCAGCAGTGCATGGGGGGAACGAATGATTTTT.

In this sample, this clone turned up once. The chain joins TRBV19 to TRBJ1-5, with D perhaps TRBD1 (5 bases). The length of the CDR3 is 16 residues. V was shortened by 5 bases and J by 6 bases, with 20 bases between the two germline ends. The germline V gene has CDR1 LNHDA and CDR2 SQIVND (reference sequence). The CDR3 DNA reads TGTGCCAGTAGTGGAGACCGACTCAGGGAGGGTCAGCCCCAGCATTTT. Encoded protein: CASSGDRLREGQPQHF. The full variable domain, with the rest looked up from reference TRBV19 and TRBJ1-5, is DGGITQSPKYLFRKEGQNVTLSCEQNLNHDAMYWYRQDPGQGLRLIYYSQIVNDFQKGDIAEGYSVSREKKESFPLTVTSAQKNPTAFYLCASSGDRLREGQPQHFGDGTRLSIL.

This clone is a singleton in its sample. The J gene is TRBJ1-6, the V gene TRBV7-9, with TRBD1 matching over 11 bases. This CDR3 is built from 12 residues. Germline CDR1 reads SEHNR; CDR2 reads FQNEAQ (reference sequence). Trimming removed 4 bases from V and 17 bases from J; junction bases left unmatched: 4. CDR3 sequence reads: CASSSGTGGFHF. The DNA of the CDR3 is TGTGCCAGCAGCTCCGGGACAGGGGGATTCCACTTT.

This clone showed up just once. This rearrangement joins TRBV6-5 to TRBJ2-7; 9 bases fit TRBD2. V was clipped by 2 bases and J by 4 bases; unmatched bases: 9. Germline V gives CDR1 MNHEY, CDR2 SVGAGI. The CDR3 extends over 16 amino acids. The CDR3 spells CASSYGRGGRNYEQYF. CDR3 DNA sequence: TGTGCCAGCAGTTACGGGCGGGGGGGCAGGAATTACGAGCAGTACTTC.

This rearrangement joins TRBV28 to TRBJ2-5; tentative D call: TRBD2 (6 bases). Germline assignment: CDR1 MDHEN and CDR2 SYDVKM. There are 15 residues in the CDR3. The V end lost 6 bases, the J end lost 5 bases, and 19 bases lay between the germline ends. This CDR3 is CASSLNGAGRETQYF. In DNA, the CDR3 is TGTGCCAGCAGCCTTAACGGGGCAGGGAGGGAGACCCAGTACTTC. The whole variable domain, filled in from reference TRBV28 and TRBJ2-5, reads DVKVTQSSRYLVKRTGEKVFLECVQDMDHENMFWYRQDPGLGLRLIYFSYDVKMKEKGDIPEGYSVSREKKERFSLILESASTNQTSMYLCASSLNGAGRETQYFGPGTRLLVL.

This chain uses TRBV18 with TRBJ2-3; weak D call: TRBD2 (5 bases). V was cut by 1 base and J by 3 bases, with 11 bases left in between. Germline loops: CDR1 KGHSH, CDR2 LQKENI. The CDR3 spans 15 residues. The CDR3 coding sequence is TGTGCCAGCTCACCACAGGGTCCGGGAACAGATACGCAGTATTTT. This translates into CASSPQGPGTDTQYF.

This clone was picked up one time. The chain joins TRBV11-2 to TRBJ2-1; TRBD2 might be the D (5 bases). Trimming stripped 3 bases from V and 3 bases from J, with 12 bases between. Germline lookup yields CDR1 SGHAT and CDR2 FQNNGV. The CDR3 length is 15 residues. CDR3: CASSFMVGSYNEQFF. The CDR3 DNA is TGTGCCAGCAGCTTTATGGTGGGGAGCTACAATGAGCAGTTCTTC.

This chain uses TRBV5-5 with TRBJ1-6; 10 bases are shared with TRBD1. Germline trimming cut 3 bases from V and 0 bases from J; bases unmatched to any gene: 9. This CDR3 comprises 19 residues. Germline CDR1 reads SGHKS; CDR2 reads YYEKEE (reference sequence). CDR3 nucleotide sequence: TGTGCCAGCAGCTCCGGGACAGGGGCACACAGCTCCTATAATTCACCCCTCCACTTT. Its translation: CASSSGTGAHSSYNSPLHF.